This T cell receptor (beta chain) was sequenced during a study of T cell responses to AZD1222 COVID-19 vaccine. Study overall: Second doses that came at about 4 or about 12 weeks were put together. Study-wide results and caveats: Clonal diversity may have been underestimated in mostly white British donors.

Method: immunoSEQ multiplex PCR; TCRdb's copy keeps in-frame clones and lacks some. The sample has 150,000 to 180,000 clones, about 88% seen once. As for this clone: What it recognizes is unknown.

The CDR3 totals 15 residues. V lost 2 bases, J lost 7 bases, and 12 bases lay in between. The germline gives CDR1 MNHEY, CDR2 SVGAGI. The receptor was derived from an adult in good health. The sequencing used peripheral blood, collected on day 0 of AZD1222 vaccination. V and J are TRBV6-5 and TRBJ1-6, with D unclear. CDR3 loop: CASSYDLKVNSPLHF. Written as DNA, the CDR3 is TGTGCCAGCAGTTACGACCTGAAGGTGAATTCACCCCTCCACTTT.